Listed below are T cell receptor beta chains from one sample, sequenced in a study of spatial heterogeneity in lung cancer. Using its own MiXCR run on the 5' RACE reads, TCRdb lists one record per CDR3 protein. The sample carries some 25,000 distinct CDR3 sequences, more than 10% recorded once. This specimen was PBMCs, taken at surgery. The receptor set was obtained from a female donor with early-stage non-small cell lung cancer. Each CDR3 is given with its conserved first and last residue. D genes are given only for firm matches. The size field is filled for only some rows; it gives once, few, many or a size class.

v_call: TRBV11-3
clone_size: many
d_call: .
j_call: TRBJ2-2
cdr3_aa: CASSLGGQNTGELFF
cdr3_nt: TGTGCCAGCAGCTTAGGGGGACAGAACACCGGGGAGCTGTTTTTT

v_call: TRBV7-9
clone_size: many
d_call: .
j_call: TRBJ2-3
cdr3_aa: CASSFGWGVHTDTQYF
cdr3_nt: TGTGCCAGCAGCTTTGGCTGGGGGGTTCACACAGATACGCAGTATTTT

v_call: TRBV7-9
clone_size: many
d_call: TRBD1
j_call: TRBJ1-1
cdr3_aa: CASILGQMNTEAFF
cdr3_nt: TGTGCCAGCATCCTGGGACAGATGAACACTGAAGCTTTCTTT

v_call: TRBV27
clone_size: many
d_call: .
j_call: TRBJ1-4
cdr3_aa: CASSLSGEWREKLFF
cdr3_nt: TGTGCCAGCAGTTTATCAGGGGAGTGGCGAGAAAAACTGTTTTTT

v_call: TRBV7-2
clone_size: few
d_call: TRBD1
j_call: TRBJ2-2
cdr3_aa: CASKGGAGTGELFF
cdr3_nt: TGTGCCAGCAAAGGGGGCGCCGGCACCGGGGAGCTGTTTTTT

v_call: TRBV5-1
clone_size: many
d_call: .
j_call: TRBJ2-3
cdr3_aa: CASSLLTGGGTDTQYF
cdr3_nt: TGCGCCAGCAGCTTGTTGACAGGCGGGGGCACAGATACGCAGTATTTT

v_call: TRBV20-1
clone_size: .
d_call: .
j_call: TRBJ2-7
cdr3_aa: CSASGAGGPIYEQYF
cdr3_nt: TGCAGTGCTAGTGGTGCGGGCGGACCAATCTACGAGCAGTACTTC

v_call: TRBV27
clone_size: .
d_call: .
j_call: TRBJ1-3
cdr3_aa: CASSLSGNSGNTIYF
cdr3_nt: TGTGCCAGCAGTTTATCCGGGAACTCTGGAAACACCATATATTTT

v_call: TRBV10-3
clone_size: .
d_call: .
j_call: TRBJ2-2
cdr3_aa: CAISGTGELFF
cdr3_nt: TGTGCCATCTCAGGCACCGGGGAGCTGTTTTTT

v_call: TRBV5-1
clone_size: many
d_call: TRBD2
j_call: TRBJ2-3
cdr3_aa: CASSEDWTSGGLVPGTDTQYF
cdr3_nt: TGCGCCAGCAGCGAGGATTGGACTAGCGGGGGCCTAGTTCCGGGCACAGATACGCAGTATTTT

v_call: TRBV11-3
clone_size: many
d_call: TRBD1
j_call: TRBJ2-1
cdr3_aa: CASSRTGNPPNNEQFF
cdr3_nt: TGTGCCAGCAGCCGGACAGGGAACCCTCCAAACAATGAGCAGTTCTTC

v_call: TRBV14
clone_size: many
d_call: TRBD2
j_call: TRBJ2-1
cdr3_aa: CASSRAGTRGEQFF
cdr3_nt: TGTGCCAGCAGCCGCGCCGGGACTAGGGGTGAGCAGTTCTTC

v_call: TRBV10-3
clone_size: .
d_call: .
j_call: TRBJ1-5
cdr3_aa: CAISVNRAPQPQHF
cdr3_nt: TGTGCCATCAGTGTGAACAGGGCCCCTCAGCCCCAGCATTTT

v_call: TRBV12-3/TRBV12-4
clone_size: many
d_call: .
j_call: TRBJ2-5
cdr3_aa: CASSLRETQYF
cdr3_nt: TGTGCCAGCAGTTTGAGAGAGACCCAGTACTTC

v_call: TRBV9
clone_size: few
d_call: TRBD1
j_call: TRBJ1-4
cdr3_aa: CASSAGQGAIEKLFF
cdr3_nt: TGTGCCAGCAGCGCTGGACAGGGGGCGATTGAAAAACTGTTTTTT

v_call: TRBV30
clone_size: many
d_call: .
j_call: TRBJ2-1
cdr3_aa: CAWSVVTGTHQFF
cdr3_nt: TGTGCCTGGAGTGTAGTGACCGGGACTCATCAGTTCTTC

v_call: TRBV14
clone_size: .
d_call: .
j_call: TRBJ1-2
cdr3_aa: CASSQGPRYTF
cdr3_nt: TGTGCCAGCAGCCAGGGGCCTCGCTACACCTTC

v_call: TRBV4-3
clone_size: many
d_call: TRBD1
j_call: TRBJ1-1
cdr3_aa: CASSQAVRDREAFF
cdr3_nt: TGCGCCAGCAGCCAAGCTGTTCGGGACAGAGAAGCTTTCTTT

v_call: TRBV20-1
clone_size: many
d_call: .
j_call: TRBJ1-2
cdr3_aa: CSASRRGRDGYTF
cdr3_nt: TGCAGTGCTAGTCGGCGGGGGCGTGATGGCTACACCTTC

v_call: TRBV7-9
clone_size: many
d_call: TRBD1
j_call: TRBJ1-5
cdr3_aa: CASSPTTGLNQPQHF
cdr3_nt: TGTGCCAGCAGCCCGACGACAGGGCTCAATCAGCCCCAGCATTTT

v_call: TRBV6-2/TRBV6-3
clone_size: many
d_call: .
j_call: TRBJ2-6
cdr3_aa: CASSDGPGAANVLTF
cdr3_nt: TGTGCCAGCAGTGACGGACCTGGGGCGGCCAACGTCCTGACTTTC

v_call: TRBV28
clone_size: .
d_call: TRBD1
j_call: TRBJ2-7
cdr3_aa: CASSVLQGTYEQYF
cdr3_nt: TGTGCCAGCAGTGTCCTACAGGGGACCTACGAGCAGTACTTC

v_call: TRBV13
clone_size: many
d_call: .
j_call: TRBJ2-7
cdr3_aa: CASSQYPGRSPSYEQYF
cdr3_nt: TGTGCCAGCAGCCAGTACCCGGGGCGGTCCCCCTCCTACGAGCAGTACTTC

v_call: TRBV6-5
clone_size: many
d_call: .
j_call: TRBJ1-6
cdr3_aa: CASSYSKSYNSPLHF
cdr3_nt: TGTGCCAGCAGTTACTCGAAAAGTTATAATTCACCCCTCCACTTT

v_call: TRBV7-2
clone_size: many
d_call: .
j_call: TRBJ2-1
cdr3_aa: CASSLGPGNAYNEQFF
cdr3_nt: TGTGCCAGCAGCTTAGGTCCCGGGAACGCCTACAATGAGCAGTTCTTC

v_call: TRBV11-3
clone_size: many
d_call: .
j_call: TRBJ2-2
cdr3_aa: CASSLGAGATGELFF
cdr3_nt: TGTGCCAGCAGCTTAGGGGCAGGGGCCACCGGGGAGCTGTTTTTT

v_call: TRBV4-3
clone_size: medium-sized
d_call: .
j_call: TRBJ1-6
cdr3_aa: CASSQSRGGLSPLHF
cdr3_nt: TGCGCCAGCAGCCAAAGCCGTGGGGGGCTTTCACCCCTCCACTTT

v_call: TRBV18
clone_size: few
d_call: TRBD2
j_call: TRBJ2-5
cdr3_aa: CASSPSLAGQETQYF
cdr3_nt: TGTGCCAGCTCACCTTCCCTAGCGGGACAAGAGACCCAGTACTTC

v_call: TRBV20-1
clone_size: many
d_call: .
j_call: TRBJ2-5
cdr3_aa: CSAGGLNRGIQETQYF
cdr3_nt: TGCAGTGCTGGGGGGCTGAACAGGGGCATCCAAGAGACCCAGTACTTC

v_call: TRBV28
clone_size: many
d_call: TRBD1
j_call: TRBJ1-2
cdr3_aa: CASSSTGGSSNGYTF
cdr3_nt: TGTGCCAGCAGTTCGACAGGGGGAAGTAGTAATGGCTACACCTTC

v_call: TRBV14
clone_size: .
d_call: .
j_call: TRBJ1-1
cdr3_aa: CASSPDTEAFF
cdr3_nt: TGTGCCAGCAGCCCGGACACTGAAGCTTTCTTT

v_call: TRBV20-1
clone_size: .
d_call: .
j_call: TRBJ2-3
cdr3_aa: CSARSLGVISTDTQYF
cdr3_nt: TGCAGTGCTAGATCTCTAGGGGTGATCAGCACAGATACGCAGTATTTT

v_call: TRBV5-4
clone_size: many
d_call: .
j_call: TRBJ2-5
cdr3_aa: CASSLNRVQETQYF
cdr3_nt: TGTGCCAGCAGCTTAAACCGAGTCCAAGAGACCCAGTACTTC

v_call: TRBV7-9
clone_size: many
d_call: TRBD1
j_call: TRBJ1-1
cdr3_aa: CASSLAELGTGGGITEAFF
cdr3_nt: TGTGCCAGCAGCTTAGCGGAGTTGGGGACAGGGGGCGGTATCACTGAAGCTTTCTTT

v_call: TRBV27
clone_size: many
d_call: TRBD2
j_call: TRBJ2-5
cdr3_aa: CASSPGLAGLSETQYF
cdr3_nt: TGTGCCAGCAGTCCGGGACTAGCGGGCCTTTCGGAGACCCAGTACTTC

v_call: TRBV20-1
clone_size: .
d_call: .
j_call: TRBJ2-3
cdr3_aa: CSARGDRTDTQYF
cdr3_nt: TGCAGTGCTAGAGGGGATCGCACAGATACGCAGTATTTT

v_call: TRBV6-2/TRBV6-3
clone_size: many
d_call: .
j_call: TRBJ2-2
cdr3_aa: CASSYATPADTGELFF
cdr3_nt: TGTGCCAGCAGTTACGCAACTCCCGCGGACACCGGGGAGCTGTTTTTT

v_call: TRBV10-3
clone_size: many
d_call: TRBD2
j_call: TRBJ2-1
cdr3_aa: CAISDQLAGNEQFF
cdr3_nt: TGTGCCATCAGTGACCAACTAGCGGGCAATGAGCAGTTCTTC

v_call: TRBV29-1
clone_size: many
d_call: .
j_call: TRBJ2-5
cdr3_aa: CSVQGIPETQYF
cdr3_nt: TGCAGCGTTCAGGGCATACCAGAGACCCAGTACTTC

v_call: TRBV7-2
clone_size: .
d_call: .
j_call: TRBJ2-3
cdr3_aa: CASSSQGIFTDTQYF
cdr3_nt: TGTGCCAGCAGCTCGCAGGGTATCTTCACAGATACGCAGTATTTT

v_call: TRBV6-2/TRBV6-3
clone_size: .
d_call: .
j_call: TRBJ2-6
cdr3_aa: CARSGANVLTF
cdr3_nt: TGTGCCAGATCTGGGGCCAACGTCCTGACTTTC

v_call: TRBV11-2
clone_size: many
d_call: .
j_call: TRBJ1-1
cdr3_aa: CASRRSEAFF
cdr3_nt: TGTGCCAGCAGGCGTTCTGAAGCTTTCTTT

v_call: TRBV20-1
clone_size: few
d_call: TRBD2
j_call: TRBJ2-7
cdr3_aa: CSARDGASGDEQYF
cdr3_nt: TGCAGTGCTAGAGATGGGGCTAGCGGCGACGAGCAGTACTTC

v_call: TRBV7-2
clone_size: .
d_call: .
j_call: TRBJ2-3
cdr3_aa: CASSLYRGTDTQYF
cdr3_nt: TGTGCCAGCAGCCTCTACAGGGGCACAGATACGCAGTATTTT

v_call: TRBV7-9
clone_size: many
d_call: .
j_call: TRBJ1-5
cdr3_aa: CASSYRDQPQHF
cdr3_nt: TGTGCCAGCAGTTACAGGGATCAGCCCCAGCATTTT

v_call: TRBV5-1
clone_size: .
d_call: .
j_call: TRBJ2-2
cdr3_aa: CASSWAAGSTGELFF
cdr3_nt: TGCGCCAGCAGCTGGGCCGCGGGATCCACCGGGGAGCTGTTTTTT

v_call: TRBV28
clone_size: .
d_call: .
j_call: TRBJ1-1
cdr3_aa: CASSFTEAFF
cdr3_nt: TGTGCCAGCAGTTTTACTGAAGCTTTCTTT

v_call: TRBV12-3/TRBV12-4
clone_size: .
d_call: TRBD2
j_call: TRBJ2-2
cdr3_aa: CASSSSGRASGELFF
cdr3_nt: TGTGCCAGCAGCAGTAGCGGGAGGGCCTCCGGGGAGCTGTTTTTT

v_call: TRBV12-3/TRBV12-4
clone_size: .
d_call: TRBD2
j_call: TRBJ2-5
cdr3_aa: CASSTSGSETQYF
cdr3_nt: TGTGCCAGCAGTACTAGCGGATCAGAGACCCAGTACTTC